The next 22 T cell receptor beta chains were all read from a single sample in a study of shared clonotypes between healthy human individuals. The table came from immunoSEQ multiplex PCR; TCRdb's copy has only in-frame clones and leaves some out. The data hold approximately 1,500,000 clones, with around 98% observed a single time. The sequenced sample consisted of naive CD4+ T cells sorted from blood. Subset denoted: CD45RA+ positively selected. The receptors here all came from a man in his thirties or forties in good health.

The CDR3 bases are TGTGCCATCAGTACAAGCGGGAGAGGGAACAATGAGCAGTTCTTC. As protein: CAISTSGRGNNEQFF. The chain carries TRBV10-3 and TRBJ2-1; 8 bases are shared with TRBD2. Germline V lookup: CDR1 ENHRY, CDR2 SYGVKD. Unmatched junction bases numbered 8, after V lost 5 bases and J lost 5 bases. The CDR3 has 15 residues.

The chain has TRBV11-2 and TRBJ2-7; D gene ambiguous. The CDR3 covers 14 residues. V was pared by 2 bases and J by 5 bases, with 13 bases between. The germline gives CDR1 SGHAT, CDR2 FQNNGV. In nucleotides, the CDR3 is TGTGCCAGCAGCTTACGTGCCCGTGACAACGAGCAGTACTTC. Translating it yields CASSLRARDNEQYF.

In the case of this clone: The CDR3 carries no conserved terminal phenylalanine or tryptophan, so it likely arises from a read error. The limits of the CDR3 on the DNA are not certain, so only TCRdb's listed CDR3 is given. CDR3 region: CASSLGHPRI. V usage is TRBV5-1 and J usage is TRBJ2-7; TRBD1 is the table's D call and was not checked against the DNA. Per germline, CDR1 SGHRS and CDR2 YFSETQ. The CDR3 has 10 residues if both end residues are counted.

The V and J genes are TRBV5-5 and TRBJ1-5; D is uncertain. This CDR3 region has 15 residues. Germline V gives CDR1 SGHKS, CDR2 YYEKEE (reference sequence). The V end was cut by 1 base, the J end by 0 bases, with 8 bases between. The CDR3 loop is CASSLSQYSNQPQHF. CDR3 coding DNA: TGTGCCAGCAGCTTGTCACAGTATAGCAATCAGCCCCAGCATTTT. Supplemented by reference TRBV5-5 and TRBJ1-5, the full variable domain reads DAGVTQSPTHLIKTRGQQVTLRCSPISGHKSVSWYQQVLGQGPQFIFQYYEKEERGRGNFPDRFSARQFPNYSSELNVNALLLGDSALYLCASSLSQYSNQPQHFGDGTRLSIL.

This chain connects TRBV18 to TRBJ2-7; no clear D. Germline values: CDR1 KGHSH, CDR2 LQKENI. The CDR3 consists of 16 residues. V was shortened by 3 bases and J by 6 bases, with 21 bases between the two germline ends. DNA of the CDR3: TGTGCCAGCTCACCTCCTCGCACGTCTCGGGTCGGCGAGCAGTACTTC. Encoded protein: CASSPPRTSRVGEQYF.

The genes are TRBV9 and TRBJ2-7, with 8 positions matching TRBD1. From germline, CDR1 is SGDLS and CDR2 YYNGEE. The length of the CDR3 is 13 residues. Germline trimming cut 4 bases from V and 6 bases from J; bases unmatched to any gene: 6. The CDR3 is CASSKGTGPEQYF. CDR3 DNA sequence: TGTGCCAGCAGCAAGGGGACAGGTCCCGAGCAGTACTTC.

J is TRBJ2-2 and V is TRBV11-2; the D is unclear. Between the trimmed V and J ends, which lost 7 bases and 4 bases, there was a span of 19 bases. CDR3 length: 16 amino acids. Looked up from germline, CDR1 is SGHAT and CDR2 is FQNNGV. The CDR3, as DNA: TGTGCCAGCATCAAAGAAAGATCACGGGTCACCGGGGAGCTGTTTTTT. This codes for CASIKERSRVTGELFF.

This clone was seen only once. The chain employs TRBV10-2 and TRBJ1-4; TRBD1 is a possible D gene (5 bases). CDR1 is WSHSY, CDR2 SAAADI, per germline. V dropped 7 bases and J dropped 6 bases, with 15 bases sitting between them. The CDR3 has 14 amino acids. CDR3: CASTLTGGDEKLFF. The DNA of the CDR3 is TGCGCCAGCACCCTCACCGGAGGGGATGAAAAACTGTTTTTT.

This clone was recorded once. V and J are TRBV5-4 and TRBJ1-1; D may be TRBD1 (6 bases). The CDR3 runs to 14 residues. Trimming left V 4 bases short and J 3 bases short, with 13 bases between. Per germline, CDR1 SGHNT and CDR2 YYREEE (reference sequence). The CDR3 DNA is TGTGCCAGCAGCCCGAGGGGGGGTGACACTGAAGCTTTCTTT. The encoded protein is CASSPRGGDTEAFF.

The chain is built from TRBV6-5 and TRBJ1-1; tentatively, D is TRBD1 (5 bases). The germline V gene has CDR1 MNHEY and CDR2 SVGAGI. This CDR3 region has 15 residues. Trimming shortened V by 4 bases and J by 3 bases, and 15 bases separated the two germline ends. The CDR3 sequence is CASSLTRQGYTEAFF. In DNA form, the CDR3 reads TGTGCCAGCAGTTTAACCCGTCAGGGTTACACTGAAGCTTTCTTT.

Note on this clone: The sample has other DNA sequences that encode this CDR3 too. The gene calls are TRBV14 and TRBJ2-5, with D hard to call. The germline V gene has CDR1 SGHDN and CDR2 FVKESK. Trimming pared 1 base from V and 5 bases from J, leaving 5 bases between. The CDR3 length is 12 residues. The CDR3 DNA is TGTGCCAGCAGCCAAGCTAGGGAGACCCAGTACTTC. Its translation is CASSQARETQYF. Full variable domain (outside the CDR3, taken from reference TRBV14 and TRBJ2-5): EAGVTQFPSHSVIEKGQTVTLRCDPISGHDNLYWYRRVMGKEIKFLLHFVKESKQDESGMPNNRFLAERTGGTYSTLKVQPAELEDSGVYFCASSQARETQYFGPGTRLLVL.

The rearrangement uses TRBV4-1 and TRBJ2-3, with 9 positions matching TRBD2. V lost 7 bases and J lost 5; bases outside the gene matches: 10. Germline V gene data show CDR1 as MGHRA and CDR2 as YSYEKL. The CDR3 has 15 amino acids. Here the CDR3 reads CASKSSGISGDTQYF. The CDR3 DNA is TGCGCCAGCAAATCTAGCGGGATCAGCGGAGATACGCAGTATTTT.

This chain uses TRBV29-1 with TRBJ2-7, with D perhaps TRBD2 (6 bases). The CDR3 is made up of 17 amino acids. V was cut by 4 bases and J by 3 bases, with 25 bases left in between. CDR1 SQVTM and CDR2 ANQGSEA come from the germline V gene. CDR3 residues: CSVVPSRGSSNFYEQYF. The CDR3 nucleotides are TGCAGCGTTGTCCCGTCTCGGGGGTCCAGCAACTTCTACGAGCAGTACTTC.

The V and J genes are TRBV27 and TRBJ2-3; maybe TRBD2 (6 bases). Germline CDR1 MNHEY, CDR2 SMNVEV (reference sequence). With 4 bases removed from V and 0 bases from J, the gap between germline ends came to 14 bases. This CDR3 is built from 16 residues. The CDR3 region has the DNA TGTGCCAGCAGTTCCCGGGACTTTGCTAGCACAGATACGCAGTATTTT. It yields the protein CASSSRDFASTDTQYF.

The chain links TRBV28 to TRBJ2-2; 12 nucleotides align to TRBD2. Germline trimming cut 2 bases from V and 4 bases from J; bases unmatched to any gene: 5. The CDR3 loop spans 17 amino acids. Germline-derived CDR1 and CDR2 are MDHEN and SYDVKM. CDR3 amino acids: CASSLLAGGPGTGELFF. CDR3 nucleotide sequence: TGTGCCAGCAGTTTACTAGCGGGAGGGCCCGGCACCGGGGAGCTGTTTTTT.

This chain uses TRBV23-1 with TRBJ2-7, with 7 nucleotides matching TRBD1. TRBV23-1 is reported as an ORF; its role is uncertain. With 4 bases clipped from V and 3 bases from J, the junction kept 9 bases outside the gene matches. The CDR3 covers 15 residues. The CDR3 spells CASSPTRDRLYEQYF. DNA of the CDR3: TGCGCCAGCAGTCCCACCCGGGACAGACTCTACGAGCAGTACTTC.

The chain joins TRBV7-2 to TRBJ1-2; possible D gene TRBD1, 5 bases. The CDR3 runs 16 residues. Trimming stripped 0 bases from V and 4 bases from J, with 15 bases between. CDR1 is SGHTA and CDR2 is FQGNSA in the germline V gene. CDR3 in DNA: TGTGCCAGCAGCTTAGCGCTAAGGACACATTCCTATGGCTACACCTTC. It specifies CASSLALRTHSYGYTF.

The chain links TRBV20-1 to TRBJ2-5; D remains ambiguous. The CDR3 has 8 residues. Germline V lookup: CDR1 DFQATT, CDR2 SNEGSKA (reference sequence). Trimming took 3 bases from V and 10 from J, leaving 3 bases between them. CDR3 sequence: CSARSQYF. DNA for the CDR3: TGCAGTGCTAGGAGCCAGTACTTC.

This clone was recorded only once. CDR3 region: CASSQDQGGPYEQYF. CDR3 nucleotides: TGCGCCAGCAGCCAAGATCAAGGGGGCCCCTACGAGCAGTACTTC. This chain links TRBV4-1 with TRBJ2-7; TRBD1 aligns across 7 bases. Losses at the gene ends were 0 bases for V and 2 bases for J; bases not matched to a gene: 4. The CDR3 consists of 15 residues. Germline V lookup: CDR1 MGHRA, CDR2 YSYEKL.

The chain carries TRBV2 and TRBJ1-1; no clear D gene. The germline V and J ends were trimmed by 3 bases and 8 bases, with 7 bases remaining between them. The CDR3 loop spans 11 amino acids. Germline V gene sequence: CDR1 SNHLY, CDR2 FYNNEI. The CDR3 DNA reads as TGTGCCAGCAGTGAGCAATCAGAAGCTTTCTTT. Translated: CASSEQSEAFF.

The rearrangement joins TRBV27 to TRBJ2-2; 9 nucleotides line up with TRBD1. The V gene end was trimmed by 5 bases and the J gene end by 7 bases; junction bases not matched to a gene: 14. CDR3 length equals 17 residues. The germline gives CDR1 MNHEY, CDR2 SMNVEV (reference sequence). The CDR3 is CASSRGQGRVFSGELFF. CDR3 sequence (DNA): TGTGCCAGCAGTAGGGGACAGGGAAGAGTTTTTAGCGGGGAGCTGTTTTTT.

The V and J genes are TRBV19 and TRBJ2-1; a weak D match, TRBD2 (5 bases). The ends were cut back, 3 bases at V and 5 bases at J, with 14 bases in the middle. The CDR3 has 15 amino acids. Germline V CDR1 and CDR2: LNHDA, SQIVND (reference sequence). For the CDR3, the DNA is TGTGCCAGTAGTATGAATTGGCTAGCAGACAATGAGCAGTTCTTC. It translates to CASSMNWLADNEQFF.